What follows are 15 T cell receptor beta chains derived from one specimen sequenced in a study of T cell responses to AZD1222 COVID-19 vaccine. Clones were sequenced by immunoSEQ multiplex PCR, and TCRdb holds only the in-frame ones, with some missing. The sample gives some 60,000 clones, roughly nine tenths of which show up once; about 5.9% is in the top ten. The source material was peripheral blood, sampled 28 days after the second AZD1222 dose. These receptors originate from an adult who received the AZD1222 COVID-19 vaccine.

This chain connects TRBV27 to TRBJ2-3; 8 bases fit TRBD1. Germline-derived CDR1 and CDR2 are MNHEY and SMNVEV (reference sequence). The CDR3 covers 15 residues. Unmatched junction bases numbered 3, after V lost 3 bases and J lost 1 base. The CDR3 DNA reads TGTGCCAGCAGTTTGGACAGGGCCGGCACAGATACGCAGTATTTT. Translated: CASSLDRAGTDTQYF.

This chain uses TRBV15 with TRBJ2-2, with TRBD1 identical over 9 bases. Per the germline V gene, CDR1 is LNHNV and CDR2 is YYDKDF (reference sequence). Trimming took 6 bases from V and 4 from J; bases not matched to a gene: 3. CDR3 length equals 14 residues. The CDR3 protein is CATRGGQGTGELFF. CDR3 nucleotides: TGTGCCACCAGAGGGGGACAGGGCACCGGGGAGCTGTTTTTT.

J is TRBJ1-6 and V is TRBV5-4; TRBD1 matches 7 bases. The germline CDR1 and CDR2 sequences are SGHNT and YYREEE (reference sequence). This CDR3 has 16 amino acids. V shed 4 bases and J 0 bases; nucleotides not matched to a gene: 4. CDR3 in DNA: TGTGCCAGCAGCCGGGACAGTAGCTCCTATAATTCACCCCTCCACTTT. This encodes CASSRDSSSYNSPLHF.

This sequence joins TRBV9 and TRBJ2-3, with D uncertain. The CDR3 runs 11 residues. CDR1 SGDLS and CDR2 YYNGEE come from the germline V gene. The ends were cut back, 0 bases at V and 6 bases at J, with 2 bases in the middle. The CDR3: CASSVADTQYF. Here the CDR3 DNA reads TGTGCCAGCAGCGTAGCGGATACGCAGTATTTT.

The chain has TRBV11-2 and TRBJ2-7; D perhaps matches TRBD1 (6 bases). CDR3 length: 11 residues. V lost 0 bases, J lost 12 bases, and 9 bases lay in between. From germline, CDR1 is SGHAT and CDR2 FQNNGV. DNA of the CDR3: TGTGCCAGCAGCTTAGAACAGGGCCTGTACTTC. The encoded protein is CASSLEQGLYF.

J is TRBJ2-7 and V is TRBV19, with TRBD2 identical over 15 bases. The germline gives CDR1 LNHDA, CDR2 SQIVND (reference sequence). This CDR3 has 18 amino acids. The J segment lost 7 bases and the V segment lost 6 bases, leaving 16 bases of the junction unmatched. Written as DNA, the CDR3 is TGTGCCAGTAGCAATCCGGGACTAGCGGGGGGCTCGTCAGGGGAGCAGTACTTC. This encodes CASSNPGLAGGSSGEQYF.

The rearrangement joins TRBV10-2 to TRBJ2-3; no clear D gene. The length of the CDR3 is 10 residues. Trimming cost V 8 bases and J 6 bases, with 6 bases left between them. The germline V gene has CDR1 WSHSY and CDR2 SAAADI. Written as DNA, the CDR3 is TGCGCCAGCGGTCTGGATACGCAGTATTTT. This sequence encodes CASGLDTQYF.

The chain links TRBV24-1 to TRBJ1-4; D is unresolved. CDR1 and CDR2 (germline): KGHDR, SFDVKD. The CDR3 has 13 amino acids. The V end was cut by 7 bases, the J end by 0 bases, with 5 bases between. The CDR3 coding sequence is TGTGCCACCAGGAGTTCAACTAATGAAAAACTGTTTTTT. It specifies CATRSSTNEKLFF.

The genes are TRBV12-3 or TRBV12-4 and TRBJ2-7, with a possible D match to TRBD2 (6 bases). There are 11 residues in the CDR3. Trimming removed 9 bases at V and 5 bases at J, with 11 bases between. The CDR3 sequence: CASGGSNEQYF. For the CDR3, the DNA is TGTGCCAGTGGGGGGAGCAACGAGCAGTACTTC.

The CDR3 protein is CASRLAGGTDTQYF. The CDR3 nucleotides are TGTGCCAGTAGACTAGCGGGGGGAACAGATACGCAGTATTTT. The gene calls are TRBV19 and TRBJ2-3, with TRBD2 identical over 12 bases. CDR3 length: 14 amino acids. Germline-derived CDR1 and CDR2 are LNHDA and SQIVND (reference sequence). V lost 6 bases to trimming and J lost 3 bases; unmatched junction nucleotides: 1.

The CDR3 region has the DNA TGTGCCAGCAGCGCCGACCCATCGGGCGAGCAGTACTTC. The encoded protein is CASSADPSGEQYF. The chain recombines TRBV9 with TRBJ2-7, with D uncertain. Trimming cost V 3 bases and J 6 bases, with 13 bases left between them. CDR1 and CDR2 (germline): SGDLS, YYNGEE. This CDR3 region has 13 residues. The full variable domain, rest sourced from reference TRBV9 and TRBJ2-7, is DSGVTQTPKHLITATGQRVTLRCSPRSGDLSVYWYQQSLDQGLQFLIQYYNGEERAKGNILERFSAQQFPDLHSELNLSSLELGDSALYFCASSADPSGEQYFGPGTRLTVT.

J is TRBJ1-1 and V is TRBV28; possibly TRBD1 for D (5 bases). Germline loops: CDR1 MDHEN, CDR2 SYDVKM. V was trimmed by 2 bases and J by 0 bases, leaving 7 bases between them. This CDR3 comprises 14 residues. For the CDR3, the DNA is TGTGCCAGCAGTTTAGGGACGGTGAACACTGAAGCTTTCTTT. Its protein is CASSLGTVNTEAFF.

The chain joins TRBV5-6 to TRBJ2-7; TRBD1 matches at 7 bases. Germline-derived CDR1 and CDR2 are SGHDT and YYEEEE. The V gene end was trimmed by 4 bases and the J gene end by 1 base; junction bases not matched to a gene: 5. The CDR3 is 14 amino acids. Written as DNA, the CDR3 is TGTGCCAGCAGCCGGACGACAGGGTCCTACGAGCAGTACTTC. Encoded protein: CASSRTTGSYEQYF.

V and J are TRBV7-7 and TRBJ2-5; TRBD1 aligns across 8 bases. Germline values: CDR1 SSHAT, CDR2 FNYEAQ (reference sequence). The V segment lost 2 bases and the J segment 5 bases; nucleotides outside the gene matches: 10. The CDR3 has 16 residues. CDR3: CASSLMAGGGVETQYF. The DNA of the CDR3 is TGTGCCAGCAGCTTAATGGCAGGGGGCGGCGTGGAGACCCAGTACTTC.

This clone appeared once. The chain uses TRBV18 and TRBJ1-4; a possible D gene is TRBD1 (6 bases). The CDR3 has 16 amino acids. Germline CDR1 is KGHSH and CDR2 is LQKENI. Trimming shortened V by 0 bases and J by 2 bases, and 10 bases separated the two germline ends. The CDR3 loop reads CASSPPNRVTNEKLFF. CDR3 DNA sequence: TGTGCCAGCTCACCACCCAACAGGGTGACTAATGAAAAACTGTTTTTT. Variable domain in full (rest from reference TRBV18 and TRBJ1-4): NAGVMQNPRHLVRRRGQEARLRCSPMKGHSHVYWYRQLPEEGLKFMVYLQKENIIDESGMPKERFSAEFPKEGPSILRIQQVVRGDSAAYFCASSPPNRVTNEKLFFGSGTQLSVL.